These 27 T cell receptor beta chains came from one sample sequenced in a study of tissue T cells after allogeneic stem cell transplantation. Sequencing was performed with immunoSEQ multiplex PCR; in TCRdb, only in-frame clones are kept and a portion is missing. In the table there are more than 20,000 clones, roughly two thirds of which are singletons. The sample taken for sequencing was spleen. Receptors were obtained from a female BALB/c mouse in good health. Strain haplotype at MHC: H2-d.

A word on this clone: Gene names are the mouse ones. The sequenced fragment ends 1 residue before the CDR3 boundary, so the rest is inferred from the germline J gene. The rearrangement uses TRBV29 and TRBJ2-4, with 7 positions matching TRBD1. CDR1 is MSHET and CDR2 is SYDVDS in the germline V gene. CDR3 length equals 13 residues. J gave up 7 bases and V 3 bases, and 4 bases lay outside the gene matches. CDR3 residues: CASSLRQGDTLYF. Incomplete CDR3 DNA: TGTGCTAGCAGTTTGAGGCAGGGGGACACCTTGTAC.

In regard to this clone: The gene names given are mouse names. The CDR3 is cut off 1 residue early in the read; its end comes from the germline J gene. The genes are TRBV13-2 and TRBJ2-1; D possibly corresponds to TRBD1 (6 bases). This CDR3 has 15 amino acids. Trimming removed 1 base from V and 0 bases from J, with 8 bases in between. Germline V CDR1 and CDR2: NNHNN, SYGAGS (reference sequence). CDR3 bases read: TGTGCCAGCGGTGATAGGGGGTATAACTATGCTGAGCAGTTC. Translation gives CASGDRGYNYAEQF. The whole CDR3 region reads CASGDRGYNYAEQFF.

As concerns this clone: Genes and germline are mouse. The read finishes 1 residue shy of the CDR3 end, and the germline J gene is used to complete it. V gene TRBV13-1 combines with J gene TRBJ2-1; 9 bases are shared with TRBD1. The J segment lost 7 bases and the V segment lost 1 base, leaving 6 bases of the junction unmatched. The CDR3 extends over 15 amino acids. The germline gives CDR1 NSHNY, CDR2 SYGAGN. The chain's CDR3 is CASSDSDRGGAEQFF. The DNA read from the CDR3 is TGTGCCAGCAGTGATTCGGACAGGGGAGGGGCTGAGCAGTTC.

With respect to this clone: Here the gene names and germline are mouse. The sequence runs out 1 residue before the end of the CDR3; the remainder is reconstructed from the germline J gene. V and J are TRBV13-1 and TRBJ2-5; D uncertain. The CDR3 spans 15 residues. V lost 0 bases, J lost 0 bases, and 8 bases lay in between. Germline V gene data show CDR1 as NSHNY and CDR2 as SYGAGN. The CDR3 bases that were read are TGTGCCAGCAGTGATGCCGGCAATAACCAAGACACCCAGTAC. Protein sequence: CASSDAGNNQDTQY. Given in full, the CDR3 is CASSDAGNNQDTQYF.

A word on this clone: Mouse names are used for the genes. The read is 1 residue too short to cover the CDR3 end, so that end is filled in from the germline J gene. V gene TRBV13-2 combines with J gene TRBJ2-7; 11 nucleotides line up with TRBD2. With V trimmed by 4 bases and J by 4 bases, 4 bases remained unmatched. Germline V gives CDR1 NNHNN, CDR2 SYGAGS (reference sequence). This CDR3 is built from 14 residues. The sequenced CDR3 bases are TGTGCCAGCGGTTCCCGGGACTGGGGGTATGAACAGTAC. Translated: CASGSRDWGYEQY. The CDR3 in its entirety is CASGSRDWGYEQYF.

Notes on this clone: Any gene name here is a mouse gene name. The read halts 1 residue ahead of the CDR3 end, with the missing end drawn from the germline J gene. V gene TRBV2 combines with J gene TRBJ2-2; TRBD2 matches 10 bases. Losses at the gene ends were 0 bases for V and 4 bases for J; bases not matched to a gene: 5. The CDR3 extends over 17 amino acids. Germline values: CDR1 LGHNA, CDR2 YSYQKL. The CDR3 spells CASSQDGWGGVTGQLYF. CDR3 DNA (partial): TGTGCCAGCAGCCAAGATGGCTGGGGGGGCGTCACCGGGCAGCTCTAC.

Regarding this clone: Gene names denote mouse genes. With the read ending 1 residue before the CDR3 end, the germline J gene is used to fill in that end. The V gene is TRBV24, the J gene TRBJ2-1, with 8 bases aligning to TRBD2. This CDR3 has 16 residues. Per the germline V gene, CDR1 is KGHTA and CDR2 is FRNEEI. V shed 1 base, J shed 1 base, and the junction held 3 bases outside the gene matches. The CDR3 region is CASSLSTGENYAEQFF. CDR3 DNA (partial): TGTGCCAGCAGTCTGTCGACTGGGGAGAACTATGCTGAGCAGTTC.

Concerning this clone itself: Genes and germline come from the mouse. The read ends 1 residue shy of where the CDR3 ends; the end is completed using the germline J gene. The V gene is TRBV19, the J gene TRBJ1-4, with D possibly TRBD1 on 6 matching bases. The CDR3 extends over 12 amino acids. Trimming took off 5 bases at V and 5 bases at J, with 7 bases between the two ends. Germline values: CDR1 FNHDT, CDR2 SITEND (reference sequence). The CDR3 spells CASRDRNERLFF. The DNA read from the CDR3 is TGTGCCAGCAGGGACAGAAACGAAAGATTATTT.

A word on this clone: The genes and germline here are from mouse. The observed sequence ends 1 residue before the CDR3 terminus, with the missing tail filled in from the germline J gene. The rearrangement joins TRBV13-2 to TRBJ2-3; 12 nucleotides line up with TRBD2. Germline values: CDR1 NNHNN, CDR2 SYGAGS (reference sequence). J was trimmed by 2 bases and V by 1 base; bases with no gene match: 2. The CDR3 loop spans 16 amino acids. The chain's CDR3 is CASGDRDWGVAETLYF. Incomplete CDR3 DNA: TGTGCCAGCGGTGATAGGGACTGGGGGGTTGCAGAAACGCTGTAT.

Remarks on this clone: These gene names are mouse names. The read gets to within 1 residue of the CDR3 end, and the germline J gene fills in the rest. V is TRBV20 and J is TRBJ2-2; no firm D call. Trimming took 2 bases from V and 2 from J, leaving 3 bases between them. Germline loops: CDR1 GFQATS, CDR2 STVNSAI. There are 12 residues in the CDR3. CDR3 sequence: CGARRNTGQLYF. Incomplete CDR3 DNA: TGTGGTGCTAGGCGGAACACCGGGCAGCTCTAC.

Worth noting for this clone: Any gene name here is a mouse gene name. Incomplete CDR3 DNA: TGTGCCAGCAGGCCGACAGCAAACACAGAAGTCTTC. Translated, it gives CASRPTANTEVF. The full-length CDR3 reads as CASRPTANTEVFF. The chain is built from TRBV13-1 and TRBJ1-1, with D maybe TRBD1 (5 bases). The CDR3 end is not reached by the read, which stops 1 residue before it; the germline J gene fills it in. Trimming pared 5 bases from V and 0 bases from J, leaving 8 bases between. The CDR3 has 13 residues. Germline CDR1 reads NSHNY; CDR2 reads SYGAGN.

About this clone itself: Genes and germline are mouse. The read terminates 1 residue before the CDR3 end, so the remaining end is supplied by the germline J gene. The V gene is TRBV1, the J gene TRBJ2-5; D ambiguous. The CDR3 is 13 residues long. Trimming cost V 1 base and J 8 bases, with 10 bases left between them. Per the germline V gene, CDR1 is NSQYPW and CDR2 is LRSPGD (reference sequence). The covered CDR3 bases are TGCACCTGCAGTGCAGGTCCGGGCGGCACCCAGTAC. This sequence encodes CTCSAGPGGTQY. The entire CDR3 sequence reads CTCSAGPGGTQYF.

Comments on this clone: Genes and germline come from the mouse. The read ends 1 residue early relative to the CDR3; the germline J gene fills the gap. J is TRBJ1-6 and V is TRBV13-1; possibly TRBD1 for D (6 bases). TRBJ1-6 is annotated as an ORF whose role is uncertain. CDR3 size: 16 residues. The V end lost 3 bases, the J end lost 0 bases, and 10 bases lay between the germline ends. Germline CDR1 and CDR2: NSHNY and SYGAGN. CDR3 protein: CASSGGAPSYNSPLYF. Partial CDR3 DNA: TGTGCCAGCAGTGGGGGGGCCCCTTCCTATAATTCGCCCCTCTAC.

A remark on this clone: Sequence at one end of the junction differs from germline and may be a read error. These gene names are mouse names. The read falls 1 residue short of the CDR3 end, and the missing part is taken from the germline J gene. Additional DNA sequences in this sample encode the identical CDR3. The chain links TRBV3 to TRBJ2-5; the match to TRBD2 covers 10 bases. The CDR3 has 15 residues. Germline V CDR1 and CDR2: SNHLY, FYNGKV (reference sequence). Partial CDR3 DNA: TGCGCCAGCAGCTTAGGACTGGGGGACCAAGACACCCAGTAC. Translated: CASSLGLGDQDTQY. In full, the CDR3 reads CASSLGLGDQDTQYF.

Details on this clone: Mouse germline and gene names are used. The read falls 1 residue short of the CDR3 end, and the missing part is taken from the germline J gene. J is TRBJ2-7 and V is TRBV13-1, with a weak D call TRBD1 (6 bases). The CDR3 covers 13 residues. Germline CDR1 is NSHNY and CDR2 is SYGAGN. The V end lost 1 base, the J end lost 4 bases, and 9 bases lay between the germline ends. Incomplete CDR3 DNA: TGTGCCAGCAGTGATAGGGACAATTATGAACAGTAC. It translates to CASSDRDNYEQY. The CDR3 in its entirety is CASSDRDNYEQYF.

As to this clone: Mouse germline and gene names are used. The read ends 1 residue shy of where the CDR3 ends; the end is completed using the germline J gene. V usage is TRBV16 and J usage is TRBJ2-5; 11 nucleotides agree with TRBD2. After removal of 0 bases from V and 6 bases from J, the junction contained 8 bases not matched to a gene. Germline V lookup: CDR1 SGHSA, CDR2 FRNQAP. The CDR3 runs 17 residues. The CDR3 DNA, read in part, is TGTGCAAGCAGCTTAGATATAGACTGGGGGGGGCAGGACACCCAGTAC. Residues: CASSLDIDWGGQDTQY. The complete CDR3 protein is CASSLDIDWGGQDTQYF.

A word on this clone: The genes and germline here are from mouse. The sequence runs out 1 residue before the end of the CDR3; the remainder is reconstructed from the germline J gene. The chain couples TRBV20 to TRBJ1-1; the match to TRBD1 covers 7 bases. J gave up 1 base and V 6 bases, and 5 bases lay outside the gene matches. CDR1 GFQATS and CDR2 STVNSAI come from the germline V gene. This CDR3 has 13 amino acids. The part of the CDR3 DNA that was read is TGTGGTGCCTCCGGGACAGCGAACACAGAAGTCTTC. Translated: CGASGTANTEVF. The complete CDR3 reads CGASGTANTEVFF. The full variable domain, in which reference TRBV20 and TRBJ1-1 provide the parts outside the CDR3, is GALVYQYPRRTICKSGTSMRMECQAVGFQATSVAWYRQSPQKTFELIALSTVNSAIKYEQNFTQEKFPISHPNLSFSSMTVLNAYLEDRGLYLCGASGTANTEVFFGKGTRLTVV.

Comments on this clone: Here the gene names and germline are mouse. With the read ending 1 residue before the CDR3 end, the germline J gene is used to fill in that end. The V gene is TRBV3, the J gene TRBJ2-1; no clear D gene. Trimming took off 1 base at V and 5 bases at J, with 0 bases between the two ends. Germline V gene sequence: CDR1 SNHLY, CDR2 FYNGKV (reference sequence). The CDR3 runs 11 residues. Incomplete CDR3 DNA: TGTGCCAGCAGCTTAGATGCTGAGCAGTTC. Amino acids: CASSLDAEQF. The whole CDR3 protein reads CASSLDAEQFF.

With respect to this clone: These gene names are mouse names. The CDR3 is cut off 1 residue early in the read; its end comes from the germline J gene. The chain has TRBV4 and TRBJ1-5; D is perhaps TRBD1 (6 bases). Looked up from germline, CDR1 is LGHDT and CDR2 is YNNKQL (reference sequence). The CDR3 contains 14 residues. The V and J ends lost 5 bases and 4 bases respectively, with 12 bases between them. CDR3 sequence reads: CASSTGTRNQAPLF. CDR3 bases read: TGTGCCAGCAGCACCGGGACAAGAAACCAGGCTCCGCTT.

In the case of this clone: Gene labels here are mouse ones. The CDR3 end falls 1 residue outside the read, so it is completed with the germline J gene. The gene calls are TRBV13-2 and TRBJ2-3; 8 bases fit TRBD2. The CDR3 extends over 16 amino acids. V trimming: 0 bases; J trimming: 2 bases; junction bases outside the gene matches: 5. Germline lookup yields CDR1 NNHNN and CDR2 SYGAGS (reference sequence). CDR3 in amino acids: CASGDGGGRIAETLYF. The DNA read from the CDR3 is TGTGCCAGCGGTGATGGGGGGGGGCGAATTGCAGAAACGCTGTAT.

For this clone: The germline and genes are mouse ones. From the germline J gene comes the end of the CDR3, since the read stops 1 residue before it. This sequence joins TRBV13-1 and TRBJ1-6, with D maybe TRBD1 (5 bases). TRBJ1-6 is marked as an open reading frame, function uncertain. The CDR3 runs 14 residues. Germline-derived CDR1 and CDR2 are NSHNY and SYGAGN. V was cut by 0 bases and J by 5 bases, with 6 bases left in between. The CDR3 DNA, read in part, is TGTGCCAGCAGTGATGTGGGGGATAATTCGCCCCTCTAC. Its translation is CASSDVGDNSPLY. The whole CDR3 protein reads CASSDVGDNSPLYF.

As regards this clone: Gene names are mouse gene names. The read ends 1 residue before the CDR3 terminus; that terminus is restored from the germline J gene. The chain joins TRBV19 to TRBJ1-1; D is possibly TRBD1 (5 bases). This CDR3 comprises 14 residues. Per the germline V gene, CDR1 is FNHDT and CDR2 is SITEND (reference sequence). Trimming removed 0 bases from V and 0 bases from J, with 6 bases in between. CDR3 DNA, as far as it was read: TGTGCCAGCAGTATAGGGGACCCAAACACAGAAGTCTTC. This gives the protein CASSIGDPNTEVF. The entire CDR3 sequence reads CASSIGDPNTEVFF.

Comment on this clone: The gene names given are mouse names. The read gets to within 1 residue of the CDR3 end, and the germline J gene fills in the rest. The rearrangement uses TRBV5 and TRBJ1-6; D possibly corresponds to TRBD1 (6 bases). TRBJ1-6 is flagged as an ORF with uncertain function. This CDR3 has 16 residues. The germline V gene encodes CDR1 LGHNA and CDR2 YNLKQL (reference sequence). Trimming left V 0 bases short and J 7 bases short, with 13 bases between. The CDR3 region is CASSQDLRGRNSPLYF. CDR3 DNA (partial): TGTGCCAGCAGCCAAGATTTAAGGGGGAGAAATTCGCCCCTCTAC.

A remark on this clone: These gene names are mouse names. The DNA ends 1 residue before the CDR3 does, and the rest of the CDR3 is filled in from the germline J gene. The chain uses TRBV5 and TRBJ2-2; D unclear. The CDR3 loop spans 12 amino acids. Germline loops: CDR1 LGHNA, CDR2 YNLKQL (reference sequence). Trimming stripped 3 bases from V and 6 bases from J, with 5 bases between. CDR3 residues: CASSQESGQLYF. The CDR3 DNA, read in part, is TGTGCCAGCAGCCAGGAATCCGGGCAGCTCTAC.

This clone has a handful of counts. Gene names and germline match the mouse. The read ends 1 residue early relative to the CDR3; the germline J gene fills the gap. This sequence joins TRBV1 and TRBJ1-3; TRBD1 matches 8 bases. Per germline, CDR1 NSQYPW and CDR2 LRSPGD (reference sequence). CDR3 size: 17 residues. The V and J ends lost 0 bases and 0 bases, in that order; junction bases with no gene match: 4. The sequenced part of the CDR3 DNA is TGCACCTGCAGTGCAGAAACAGGGGGGCATTCTGGAAATACGCTCTAT. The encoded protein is CTCSAETGGHSGNTLY. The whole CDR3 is CTCSAETGGHSGNTLYF.

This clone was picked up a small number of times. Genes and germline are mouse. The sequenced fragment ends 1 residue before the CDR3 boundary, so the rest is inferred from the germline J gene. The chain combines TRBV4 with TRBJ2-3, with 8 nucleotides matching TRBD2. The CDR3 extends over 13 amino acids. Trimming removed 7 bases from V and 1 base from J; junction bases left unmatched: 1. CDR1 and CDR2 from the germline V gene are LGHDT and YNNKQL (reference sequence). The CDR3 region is CASKGLGAETLYF. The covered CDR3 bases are TGTGCCAGCAAGGGACTGGGTGCAGAAACGCTGTAT.

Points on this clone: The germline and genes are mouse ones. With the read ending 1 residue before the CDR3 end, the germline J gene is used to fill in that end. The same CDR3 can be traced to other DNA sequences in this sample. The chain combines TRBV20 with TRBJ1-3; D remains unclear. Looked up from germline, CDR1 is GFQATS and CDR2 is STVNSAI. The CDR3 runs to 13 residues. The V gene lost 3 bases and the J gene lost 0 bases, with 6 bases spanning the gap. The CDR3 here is CGARQNSGNTLYF. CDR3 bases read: TGTGGTGCTAGACAGAATTCTGGAAATACGCTCTAT.